This T cell receptor (beta chain) came from a study of T cells in Graves' hyperthyroidism and ophthalmopathy. Trimming removed 3 bases at V and 7 bases at J, with 10 bases between. Germline V CDR1 and CDR2: SGHTA, FQGNSA. The CDR3 runs to 12 residues. General observations from the study: Also found in blood were most expanded thyroid clonotypes above 0.001.

RNA transcripts were the template for amplifying TCR beta CDR3 regions. The HTBI set primed first-round TCR CDR3 RT-PCR. TCRdb reanalysed the multiplex PCR reads using MiXCR and keeps one entry per CDR3 protein. Of about half a million distinct CDR3 sequences listed, less than 25% are singletons. Many counts were recorded for this clonotype. Antigen unknown. Thyroid ultrasound and orbital computed tomography, with clinical symptoms and serum thyroxine and TRAb, informed diagnoses. The clonotype originates from a woman aged 25 to 39 with Graves' ophthalmopathy. The sequenced sample consisted of blood. This chain connects TRBV7-2 to TRBJ2-7; maybe TRBD2 (6 bases). The CDR3: CASSFPGREQYF. Written as DNA, the CDR3 is TGTGCCAGCAGCTTCCCGGGGAGGGAGCAGTACTTC. Full variable domain (missing parts from reference TRBV7-2 and TRBJ2-7): GAGVSQSPSNKVTEKGKDVELRCDPISGHTALYWYRQSLGQGLEFLIYFQGNSAPDKSGLPSDRFSAERTGGSVSTLTIQRTQQEDSAVYLCASSFPGREQYFGPGTRLTVT.